The clone carrying this T cell receptor (beta chain) has a handful of counts. The sample is drawn from a study of blood T cells in healthy people across ages. At least 6 million PBMCs were isolated per sample. It was with a sample-barcoded 5' primer and a J-beta primer mix that a second PCR of roughly 7 to 11 cycles was run. TCRdb reprocessed the 5' RACE reads via MiXCR and lists one record per CDR3 protein. The sample holds about 1.6 million distinct CDR3 sequences; almost 35% are singletons and the top ten take around 10%. The specimen sequenced was blood. This TCR was sampled from a woman aged 25 to 39 in good health.

The CDR3 loop reads CSVEWDRGRYGYTF. CDR3 sequence (DNA): TGCAGCGTTGAATGGGACAGGGGCCGATATGGCTACACCTTC. This chain uses TRBV29-1 with TRBJ1-2, with 10 bases that match TRBD1. Germline V gene lookup returns CDR1 SQVTM and CDR2 ANQGSEA. There are 14 residues in the CDR3. V was pared by 2 bases and J by 5 bases, with 5 bases of the junction left unmatched.